This TCR beta chain was captured in a study of blood T cell repertoires in COVID-19. Study details: From the United States, Italy and Spain came samples of acute and convalescent COVID-19. The analysed material was cDNA or gDNA that came from T cells, B-cell-depleted T cells, or PBMCs.

This clone was picked up many times. The CDR3 has 15 amino acids. V was shortened by 0 bases and J by 1 base, with 7 bases between the two germline ends. The germline gives CDR1 LGHNA, CDR2 YNFKEQ. Original processing notes: Cell counts per sample came from amplifying reference gene primers. The data were produced by immunoSEQ multiplex PCR, yet TCRdb's version contains in-frame clones alone and is incomplete. V and J calls and clone size are those listed in that table; D and trimming were worked out from the DNA. The table includes fewer than 130,000 clones, 76% detected once. Sequencing was carried out using peripheral blood. The TCR originated in a woman aged 80 or over with acute or convalescent COVID-19. V and J are TRBV4-2 and TRBJ2-1; D gene uncertain. The CDR3 protein is CASSQEEASYNEQFF. Written as DNA, the CDR3 is TGTGCCAGCAGCCAAGAAGAGGCGTCCTACAATGAGCAGTTCTTC.